Included here is one T cell receptor (beta chain) sequence, with context. Its target antigen remains unknown. Per-base qualities were not stored, and no clone one base away is much larger. The entry originates in a study of somatic mutations in cytotoxic T cells in rheumatoid arthritis (dated 2017 in TCRdb). With respect to the entire study: Right after diagnosis and prior to the start of any treatment, less than 35 ml EDTA of peripheral blood was drawn from patients. Sorted V beta1+ cells also underwent TCRB sequencing, and some V beta antibody-stained T-cell populations were flow-sorted at nearly 100% purity on a FACSAria II or Sony SH800. In newly diagnosed rheumatoid arthritis without treatment, the study examined if expanded CD8+ T-cell clones harbor somatic mutations, relying on TCRB deep sequencing to characterize clonality. TCRB deep sequencing covered 50 to 75 patients with rheumatoid arthritis along with approximately 20 healthy controls. The median ages of the patient and control groups were essentially identical. Beyond this particular receptor, the publication reports: The expanded CD8+ clones had unknown antigen targets, and not appearing in virus-specific databases did not rule out that they were virus-specific. The slight underrepresentation of TRBV07 in patients was not corrected for multiple comparisons. The largest CD8+ clone made up more than 20% of CD8+ cells in about an eighth of the roughly 65 patients, and blood and synovial fluid shared several identical CD8+ TCRB sequences. CD8+ T-cell clonality in rheumatoid arthritis patients was not significantly different from that in age-matched healthy controls. An increase of CD8+ clonality with age was seen in patients (Spearman r ~ 0.53) but not in healthy controls.

V is clipped by 7 bases and J by 9 bases, and the sequence between their germline boundaries is 11 bases long. Looking up the germline V gene yields CDR1 SGHRS and CDR2 YFSETQ. From its cysteine to its phenylalanine, the CDR3 spans 11 amino acids. Only the CDR3 DNA is retained, 33 bases long and in frame from the first base. Positive magnetic bead selection on an AutoMACS was used to isolate CD4+ and CD8+ cells, with flow cytometry used to check purity. A TCR V beta antibody panel was used in flow cytometry to screen first for clonal expansions, which were then characterized by TCRB deep sequencing of sorted CD8+ fractions. Isolation of peripheral blood mononuclear cells was done through Ficoll-Paque PLUS density gradient separation. Nucleospin Tissue or Tissue XS kits were used to extract DNA from CD4-enriched, CD8-enriched or PBMC samples, and a Qubit 2.0 fluorometer was used for quantification.

TCRB CDR3 sequencing used the immunoSEQ assay on genomic DNA. As for the original processing: When patient CD8+ clones exceeding 1% were checked against published virus-specific TCRB sequences, only a few matched. The analyses included only productive TCRB rearrangements. Clonality was calculated as a Shannon entropy-based productive clonality index, and a clone was defined by a unique TCRB CDR3 sequence. The template counts of each clone relative to the total templates per sample were used to calculate repertoire overlap between two samples. Flow cytometry-measured V-gene usage correlated with V-gene usage from TCRB sequencing, with a Spearman r of less than 0.65. As stored in TCRdb, this immuneACCESS dataset retains in-frame rearrangements with V and J assigned. A fraction of the clones does not appear; measured against another copy, unresolved V genes explain less than half of the discrepancy, and the remainder lacks a known reason. The V and J calls and clone size are taken from that table; D and trimming were inferred from the DNA. This sample holds about 4,200 clones; just under 75% were observed only once. 30% to 40% of the sample lies in the top ten.

What was sequenced was CD8+ T cells sorted from blood. This sequence uses TRBV5-1 and TRBJ2-1, with the identity of the D gene unclear. The sequence was obtained from an adult with rheumatoid arthritis. The CDR3 loop reads CASAFGGEQFF. The nucleotides read TGCGCCAGCGCTTTCGGCGGTGAGCAGTTCTTC.